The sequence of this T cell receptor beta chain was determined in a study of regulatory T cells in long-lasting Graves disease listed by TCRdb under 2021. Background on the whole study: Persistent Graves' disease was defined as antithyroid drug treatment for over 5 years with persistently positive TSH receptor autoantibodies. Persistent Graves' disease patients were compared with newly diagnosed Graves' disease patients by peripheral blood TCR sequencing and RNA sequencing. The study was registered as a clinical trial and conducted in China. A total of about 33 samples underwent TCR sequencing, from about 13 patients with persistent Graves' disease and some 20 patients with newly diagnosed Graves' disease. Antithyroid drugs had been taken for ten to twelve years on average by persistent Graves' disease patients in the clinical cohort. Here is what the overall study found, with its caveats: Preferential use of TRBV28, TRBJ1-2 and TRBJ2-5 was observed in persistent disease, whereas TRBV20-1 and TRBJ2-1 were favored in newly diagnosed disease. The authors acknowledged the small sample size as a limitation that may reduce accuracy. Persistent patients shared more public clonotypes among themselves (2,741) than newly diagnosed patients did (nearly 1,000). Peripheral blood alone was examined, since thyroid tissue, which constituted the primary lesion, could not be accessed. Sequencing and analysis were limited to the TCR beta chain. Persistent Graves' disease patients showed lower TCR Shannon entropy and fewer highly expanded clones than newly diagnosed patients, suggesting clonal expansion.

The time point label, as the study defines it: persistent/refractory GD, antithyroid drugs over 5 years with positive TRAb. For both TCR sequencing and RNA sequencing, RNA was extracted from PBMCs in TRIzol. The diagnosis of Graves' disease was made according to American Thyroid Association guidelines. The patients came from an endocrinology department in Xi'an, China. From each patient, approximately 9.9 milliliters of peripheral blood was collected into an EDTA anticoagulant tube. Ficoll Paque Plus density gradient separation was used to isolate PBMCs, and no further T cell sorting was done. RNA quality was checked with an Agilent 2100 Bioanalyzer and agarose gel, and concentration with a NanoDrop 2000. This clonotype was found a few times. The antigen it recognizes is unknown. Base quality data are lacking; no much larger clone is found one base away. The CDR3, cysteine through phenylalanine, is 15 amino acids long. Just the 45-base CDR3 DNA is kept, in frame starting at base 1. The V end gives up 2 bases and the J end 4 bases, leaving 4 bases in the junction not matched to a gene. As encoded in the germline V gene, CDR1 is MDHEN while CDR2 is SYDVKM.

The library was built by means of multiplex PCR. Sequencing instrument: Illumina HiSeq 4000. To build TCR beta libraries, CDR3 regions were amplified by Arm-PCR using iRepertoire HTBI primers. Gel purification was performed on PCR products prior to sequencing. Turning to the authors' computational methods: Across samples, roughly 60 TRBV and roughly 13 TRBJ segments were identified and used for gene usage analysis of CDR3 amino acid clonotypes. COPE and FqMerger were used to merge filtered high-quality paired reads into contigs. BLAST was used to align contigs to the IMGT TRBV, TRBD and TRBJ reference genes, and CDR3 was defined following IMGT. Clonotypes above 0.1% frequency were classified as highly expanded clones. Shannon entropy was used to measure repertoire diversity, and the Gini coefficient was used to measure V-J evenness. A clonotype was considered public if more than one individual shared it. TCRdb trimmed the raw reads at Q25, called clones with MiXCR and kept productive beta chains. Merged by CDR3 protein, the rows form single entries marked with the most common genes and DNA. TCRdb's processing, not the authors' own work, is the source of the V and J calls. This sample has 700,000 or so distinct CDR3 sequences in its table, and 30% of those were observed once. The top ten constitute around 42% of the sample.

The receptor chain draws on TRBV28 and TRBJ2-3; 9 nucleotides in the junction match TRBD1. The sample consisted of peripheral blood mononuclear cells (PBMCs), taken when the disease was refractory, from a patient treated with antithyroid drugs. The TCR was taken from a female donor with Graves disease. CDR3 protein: CASSLTQGAADTQYF. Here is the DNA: TGTGCCAGCAGTTTAACACAGGGGGCCGCAGATACGCAGTATTTT.